This T cell receptor beta chain comes out of a study of beta chain features in type 1 diabetes. The sample holds a few counts of this clone. Its antigen is currently unknown. Other DNA sequences in this specimen translate into the identical CDR3. The study, taken as a whole, reports: A moderate, significant TCRB CDR3 shortening appeared in type 1 diabetes across four CD4+ subsets.

Germline V gene data show CDR1 as SGHTA and CDR2 as FQGNSA. V dropped 1 base and J dropped 5 bases, with 11 bases sitting between them. The CDR3 totals 14 residues. The entirety of the isolated RNA underwent reverse transcription, so expressed TCRB transcripts were sequenced. Profiling relied on immunoSEQ multiplex PCR, and the TCRdb table lists in-frame clones only, not all of them. This table holds hundreds of thousands of clones, 10% to 15% found once. This rearrangement joins TRBV7-2 to TRBJ2-5; D might be TRBD2 (5 bases). Sequencing was performed on naive CD4+ T cells from blood. This receptor was obtained from a man between 18 and 29 years old with type 1 diabetes. CDR3 bases: TGTGCCAGCAGCTTAGGGCTAGCCGGGGAGACCCAGTACTTC. Its protein is CASSLGLAGETQYF.